The entry below gives a single T cell receptor beta chain sequence along with its context. The antigen remains undetermined. Assay used: immunoSEQ multiplex PCR; TCRdb lists only in-frame clones, some missing. The data hold 35,000 to 40,000 clones, with roughly 78% observed a single time. CDR3 length equals 16 residues. Per the germline V gene, CDR1 is MDHEN and CDR2 is SYDVKM. V trimming: 7 bases; J trimming: 5 bases; junction bases outside the gene matches: 13. This sample is drawn from a study of OX40 agonist ivuxolimab in advanced cancers. Study-level information: Prior anti-PD-1, anti-PD-L1 or anti-CTLA-4 therapy was allowed; 40% had some. Study outcomes and limitations: Relative to CD4+ cells, CD8+ T cells on average had more expanded clones.

The TCR was taken from an adult with an advanced solid tumor such as melanoma, head and neck, liver or kidney cancer. Sequences were derived from CD4+ or CD8+ T cells sorted from blood, sampled in a trial of the OX40 agonist ivuxolimab. This chain uses TRBV28 with TRBJ1-1; TRBD1 matches at 10 bases. The CDR3 region has the DNA TGTGCCAGCACCTGGGACAGGGGAGGAAGAAGGACTGAAGCTTTCTTT. This gives the protein CASTWDRGGRRTEAFF.